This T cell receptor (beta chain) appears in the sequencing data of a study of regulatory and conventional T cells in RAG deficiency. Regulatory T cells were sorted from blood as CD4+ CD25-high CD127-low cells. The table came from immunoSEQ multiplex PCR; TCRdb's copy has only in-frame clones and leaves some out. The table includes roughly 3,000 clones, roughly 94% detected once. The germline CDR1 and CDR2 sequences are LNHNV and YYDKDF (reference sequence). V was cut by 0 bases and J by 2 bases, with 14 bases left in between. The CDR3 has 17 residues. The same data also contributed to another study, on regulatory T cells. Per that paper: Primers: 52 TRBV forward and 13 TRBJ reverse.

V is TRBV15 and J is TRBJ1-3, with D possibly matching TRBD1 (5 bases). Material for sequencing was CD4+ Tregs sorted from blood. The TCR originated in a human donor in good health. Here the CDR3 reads CATSRDRGGGTGNTIYF. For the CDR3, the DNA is TGTGCCACCAGCAGAGATCGGGGGGGAGGAACTGGAAACACCATATATTTT.